This T cell receptor beta chain was retrieved from a study of PD-1 blockade in mismatch repair-deficient tumors. General study points: Tumor-resident clones, often undetectable pretreatment in blood, expanded then contracted after pembrolizumab. About 4.5% of the roughly 150 peptide-expanded blood TCRs were also found in tumor.

Points on this clone: Its antigen is not identified.

J was trimmed by 4 bases and V by 6 bases; bases with no gene match: 6. Germline loops: CDR1 MNHNY, CDR2 SVGAGI (reference sequence). This CDR3 spans 14 amino acids. Specified time point: identical approximately nine-day culture without peptide (control). PCR or immunohistochemistry showed mismatch repair deficiency in every enrolled patient. Baseline for clone expansion was a parallel culture with no peptide. Profiled with immunoSEQ multiplex PCR; TCRdb holds only in-frame clones, not every one. The sample has around 13,000 clones, under 90% seen once. Sequences were derived from cells cultured in vitro, sampled from a patient treated with pembrolizumab. V gene TRBV6-6 combines with J gene TRBJ1-1, with TRBD1 identical over 9 bases. The clonotype was recovered from an adult with mismatch repair-deficient cancer. CDR3 residues: CASRGQGYGTEAFF. For the CDR3, the DNA is TGTGCCAGCAGGGGACAGGGCTATGGCACTGAAGCTTTCTTT.